This T cell receptor (beta chain) appears in the sequencing data of a study of identical twins. A universal primer binding site was introduced by template switching. The final cDNA contained unique molecular identifiers. A single record per CDR3 protein comes from TCRdb applying MiXCR to the 5' RACE reads. The table includes hundreds of thousands of distinct CDR3 sequences, less than 10% detected once. Study outcomes and limitations: Researchers reported excess low generation probability among twin-shared out-of-frame alpha sequences.

This clonotype was counted a few times. Its cognate antigen is unknown. In addition, the sample was reused for a study of yellow fever vaccine responses in identical twins.

This TCR came from a young woman in good health. Sequences were obtained from PBMCs.

CDR3: CASSANSQGGYGYTF. DNA of the CDR3: TGCGCCAGCAGCGCAAATTCTCAAGGGGGCTATGGCTACACCTTC. The genes are TRBV4-3 and TRBJ1-2; TRBD1 is a possible D gene (6 bases). This CDR3 region has 15 residues. The germline CDR1 and CDR2 sequences are LGHNA and YSLEER. V lost 5 bases, J lost 4 bases, and 17 bases lay in between.